Shown below are 9 T cell receptor beta chains from a single sample sequenced in a study of T cell clonotyping in hematopoietic cell transplantation. Generated by immunoSEQ multiplex PCR, the TCRdb table keeps only in-frame clones and is missing some. This sample has approximately 39,000 clones; roughly 94% occur once, and the top ten carry about 1.6%. Sample time point: recipient sample about 28 days before transplant, after cytoreduction. The material sequenced was peripheral blood mononuclear cells, taken before stem cell transplant. These receptors were obtained from a man in his forties with chronic myeloid leukemia. Some clones in this sample may be carry-over from other donors' samples.

This chain links TRBV7-2 with TRBJ1-4, with D perhaps matching TRBD1 (6 bases). Between the trimmed V and J ends, which lost 4 bases and 1 base, there was a span of 13 bases. Germline V lookup: CDR1 SGHTA, CDR2 FQGNSA. CDR3 length: 16 amino acids. CDR3 in amino acids: CASSWQGRGTNEKLFF. The CDR3 nucleotides read TGTGCCAGCAGCTGGCAGGGGAGGGGAACTAATGAAAAACTGTTTTTT.

The chain couples TRBV5-1 to TRBJ2-3; D remains unclear. The length of the CDR3 is 12 residues. V gave up 0 bases and J gave up 2 bases, with 1 base separating them. The V gene's germline CDR1 is SGHRS and CDR2 YFSETQ. Written as DNA, the CDR3 is TGCGCCAGCAGCTTGGCCACAGATACGCAGTATTTT. It yields the protein CASSLATDTQYF. Based on the CDR3 plus reference TRBV5-1 and TRBJ2-3, the full variable domain is KAGVTQTPRYLIKTRGQQVTLSCSPISGHRSVSWYQQTPGQGLQFLFEYFSETQRNKGNFPGRFSGRQFSNSRSEMNVSTLELGDSALYLCASSLATDTQYFGPGTRLTVL.

V usage is TRBV7-6 and J usage is TRBJ1-1; possibly TRBD1 for D (5 bases). The germline gives CDR1 SGHVS, CDR2 FNYEAQ. V lost 1 base, J lost 2 bases, and 8 bases lay in between. This CDR3 has 14 amino acids. The chain's CDR3 is CASSLGGVNTEAFF. The CDR3 nucleotides are TGTGCCAGCAGCTTAGGGGGGGTAAACACTGAAGCTTTCTTT.

This clone was found once. The V and J genes are TRBV30 and TRBJ1-1, with a possible D match to TRBD1 (6 bases). Trimming cost V 2 bases and J 1 base, with 11 bases left between them. The CDR3 covers 14 residues. The V gene's germline CDR1 is GTSNPN and CDR2 SVGIG (reference sequence). The CDR3 nucleotides read TGTGCCTGGAGTTTTGGACAGAGGAACACTGAAGCTTTCTTT. Its translation: CAWSFGQRNTEAFF.

V gene TRBV6-5 combines with J gene TRBJ1-1; D not resolved. The germline V gene has CDR1 MNHEY and CDR2 SVGAGI. The CDR3 spans 14 residues. V lost 0 bases, J lost 8 bases, and 13 bases lay in between. This CDR3 is CASSYSPLDLEAFF. The DNA for the CDR3 is TGTGCCAGCAGTTACTCGCCTCTTGACCTGGAAGCTTTCTTT.

The chain is built from TRBV30 and TRBJ1-1; D gene unclear. Germline V lookup: CDR1 GTSNPN, CDR2 SVGIG (reference sequence). The CDR3 loop spans 13 amino acids. Trimming pared 5 bases from V and 5 bases from J, leaving 15 bases between. CDR3 residues: CAWVRREQTEAFF. The CDR3 DNA is TGTGCCTGGGTTCGGAGGGAGCAGACTGAAGCTTTCTTT.

The V call is TRBV15, the J call TRBJ1-5; TRBD1 might be the D (5 bases). Looked up from germline, CDR1 is LNHNV and CDR2 is YYDKDF (reference sequence). The germline V and J ends were trimmed by 5 bases and 3 bases, with 14 bases remaining between them. This CDR3 has 15 residues. The CDR3: CATSGAGIYNQPQHF. The CDR3 bases are TGTGCCACCAGCGGAGCAGGGATTTACAATCAGCCCCAGCATTTT.

The gene calls are TRBV5-8 and TRBJ1-1; TRBD1 aligns across 10 bases. Germline values: CDR1 SGHTS, CDR2 YDEGEE. The CDR3 has 16 residues. V lost 7 bases, J lost 1 base, and 10 bases stayed unmatched. CDR3 nucleotides: TGTGCCAGCCATTTCCGGGACAGGGGCCCGAACACTGAAGCTTTCTTT. It yields the protein CASHFRDRGPNTEAFF. Filled out from reference TRBV5-8 and TRBJ1-1, the complete variable domain reads EAGVTQSPTHLIKTRGQQATLRCSPISGHTSVYWYQQALGLGLQFLLWYDEGEERNRGNFPPRFSGRQFPNYSSELNVNALELEDSALYLCASHFRDRGPNTEAFFGQGTRLTVV.

V is TRBV5-4 and J is TRBJ2-1; D is possibly TRBD2 (5 bases). V lost 3 bases and J lost 7, with 20 bases in between. CDR1 SGHNT and CDR2 YYREEE come from the germline V gene (reference sequence). This CDR3 contains 16 residues. This chain's CDR3 is CASSSPGWGVGNEQFF. The CDR3 DNA follows: TGTGCCAGCAGCTCCCCGGGCTGGGGAGTGGGGAATGAGCAGTTCTTC. Full variable domain (remainder filled in from reference TRBV5-4 and TRBJ2-1): ETGVTQSPTHLIKTRGQQVTLRCSSQSGHNTVSWYQQALGQGPQFIFQYYREEENGRGNFPPRFSGLQFPNYSSELNVNALELDDSALYLCASSSPGWGVGNEQFFGPGTRLTVL.